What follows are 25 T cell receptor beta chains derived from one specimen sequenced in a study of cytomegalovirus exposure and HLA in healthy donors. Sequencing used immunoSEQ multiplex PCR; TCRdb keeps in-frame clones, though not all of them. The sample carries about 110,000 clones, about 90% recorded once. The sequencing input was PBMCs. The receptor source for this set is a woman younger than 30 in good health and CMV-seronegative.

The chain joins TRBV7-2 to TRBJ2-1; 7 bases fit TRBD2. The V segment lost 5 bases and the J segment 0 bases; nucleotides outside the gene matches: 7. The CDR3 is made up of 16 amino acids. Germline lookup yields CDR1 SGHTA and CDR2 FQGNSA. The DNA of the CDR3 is TGTGCCAGCAGCCTCCGGGGGGACTACTCCTACAATGAGCAGTTCTTC. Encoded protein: CASSLRGDYSYNEQFF.

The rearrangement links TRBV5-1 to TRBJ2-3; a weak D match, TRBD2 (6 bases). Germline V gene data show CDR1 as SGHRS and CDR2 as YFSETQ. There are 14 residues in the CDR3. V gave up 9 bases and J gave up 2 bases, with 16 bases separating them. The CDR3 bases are TGCGCCACAAAACTAGCTGGTAACACAGATACGCAGTATTTT. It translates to CATKLAGNTDTQYF. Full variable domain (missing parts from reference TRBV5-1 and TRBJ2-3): KAGVTQTPRYLIKTRGQQVTLSCSPISGHRSVSWYQQTPGQGLQFLFEYFSETQRNKGNFPGRFSGRQFSNSRSEMNVSTLELGDSALYLCATKLAGNTDTQYFGPGTRLTVL.

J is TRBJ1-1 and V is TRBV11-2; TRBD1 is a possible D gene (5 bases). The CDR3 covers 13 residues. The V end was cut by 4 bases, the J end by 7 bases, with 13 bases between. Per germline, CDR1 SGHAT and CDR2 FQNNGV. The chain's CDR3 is CASSSLTGLEAFF. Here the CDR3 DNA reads TGTGCCAGCAGCTCCTTGACGGGACTTGAAGCTTTCTTT.

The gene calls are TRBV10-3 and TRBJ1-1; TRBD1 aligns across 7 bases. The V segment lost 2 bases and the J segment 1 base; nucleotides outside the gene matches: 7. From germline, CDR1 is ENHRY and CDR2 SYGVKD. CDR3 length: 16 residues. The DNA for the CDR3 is TGTGCCATCAGTGAGGCTGGAGGGGGCGCGAACACTGAAGCTTTCTTT. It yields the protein CAISEAGGGANTEAFF.

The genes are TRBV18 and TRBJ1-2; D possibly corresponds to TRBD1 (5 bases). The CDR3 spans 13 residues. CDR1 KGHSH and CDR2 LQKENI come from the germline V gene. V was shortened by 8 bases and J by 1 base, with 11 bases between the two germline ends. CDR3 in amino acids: CASTTTDNYGYTF. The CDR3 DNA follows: TGTGCCAGCACGACGACAGATAACTATGGCTACACCTTC.

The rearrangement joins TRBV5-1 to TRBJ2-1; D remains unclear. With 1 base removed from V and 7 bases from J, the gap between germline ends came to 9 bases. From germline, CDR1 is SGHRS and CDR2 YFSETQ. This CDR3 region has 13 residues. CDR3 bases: TGCGCCAGCAGCTTGTTGCCGGGTAATGAGCAGTTCTTC. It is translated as CASSLLPGNEQFF.

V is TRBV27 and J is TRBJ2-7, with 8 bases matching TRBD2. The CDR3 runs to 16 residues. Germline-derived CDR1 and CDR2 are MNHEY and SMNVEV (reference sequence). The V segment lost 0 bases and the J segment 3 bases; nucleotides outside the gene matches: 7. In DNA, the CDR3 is TGTGCCAGCAGTTTATCGTGGAGCGGGGGAAACTACGAGCAGTACTTC. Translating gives CASSLSWSGGNYEQYF.

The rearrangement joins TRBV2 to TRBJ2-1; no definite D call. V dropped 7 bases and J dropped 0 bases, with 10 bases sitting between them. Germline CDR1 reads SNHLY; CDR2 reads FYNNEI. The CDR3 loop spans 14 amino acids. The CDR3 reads CASTGSSSYNEQFF. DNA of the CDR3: TGTGCCAGCACCGGGTCGAGCTCCTACAATGAGCAGTTCTTC.

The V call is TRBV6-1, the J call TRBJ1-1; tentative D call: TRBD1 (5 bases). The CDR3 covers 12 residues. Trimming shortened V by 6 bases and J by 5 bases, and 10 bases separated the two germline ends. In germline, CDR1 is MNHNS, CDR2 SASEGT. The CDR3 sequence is CASREGWTEAFF. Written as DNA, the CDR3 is TGTGCCAGCAGGGAGGGGTGGACTGAAGCTTTCTTT.

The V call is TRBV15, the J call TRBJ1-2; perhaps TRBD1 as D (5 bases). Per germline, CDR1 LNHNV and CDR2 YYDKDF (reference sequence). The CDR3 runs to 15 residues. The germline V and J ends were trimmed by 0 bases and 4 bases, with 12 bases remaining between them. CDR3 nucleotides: TGTGCCACCAGCAGAGAGATGACGGGGGTCTATGGCTACACCTTC. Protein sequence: CATSREMTGVYGYTF.

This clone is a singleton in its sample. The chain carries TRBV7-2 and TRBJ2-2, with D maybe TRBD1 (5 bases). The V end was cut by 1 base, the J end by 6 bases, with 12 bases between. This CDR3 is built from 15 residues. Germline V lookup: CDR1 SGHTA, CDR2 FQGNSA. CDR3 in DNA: TGTGCCAGCAGCTTAGTAGGGGTGTCCGCCGGGGAGCTGTTTTTT. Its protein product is CASSLVGVSAGELFF.

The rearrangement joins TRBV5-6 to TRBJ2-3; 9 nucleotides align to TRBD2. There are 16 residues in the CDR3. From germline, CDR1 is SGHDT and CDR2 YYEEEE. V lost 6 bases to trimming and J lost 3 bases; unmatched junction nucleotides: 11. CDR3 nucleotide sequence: TGTGCCAGCACCACCGGGGGAGCGGGAGGTACAGATACGCAGTATTTT. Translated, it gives CASTTGGAGGTDTQYF.

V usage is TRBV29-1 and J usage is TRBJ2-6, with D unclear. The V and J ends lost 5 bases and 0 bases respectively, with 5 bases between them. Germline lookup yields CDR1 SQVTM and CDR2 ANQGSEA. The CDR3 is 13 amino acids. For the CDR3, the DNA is TGCAGCGTTAACTTCTCTGGGGCCAACGTCCTGACTTTC. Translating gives CSVNFSGANVLTF.

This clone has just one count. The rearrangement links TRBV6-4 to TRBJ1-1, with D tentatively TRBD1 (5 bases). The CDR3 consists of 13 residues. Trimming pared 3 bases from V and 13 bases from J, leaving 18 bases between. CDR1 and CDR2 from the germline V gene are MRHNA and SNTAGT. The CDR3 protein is CASSEIPRGKCFF. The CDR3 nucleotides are TGTGCCAGCAGTGAAATACCGCGGGGGAAGTGTTTCTTT.

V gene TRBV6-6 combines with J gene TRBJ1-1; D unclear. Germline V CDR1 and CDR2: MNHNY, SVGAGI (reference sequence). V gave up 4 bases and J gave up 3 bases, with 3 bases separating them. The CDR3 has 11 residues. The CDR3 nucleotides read TGTGCCAGCAGTTCGTACACTGAAGCTTTCTTT. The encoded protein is CASSSYTEAFF.

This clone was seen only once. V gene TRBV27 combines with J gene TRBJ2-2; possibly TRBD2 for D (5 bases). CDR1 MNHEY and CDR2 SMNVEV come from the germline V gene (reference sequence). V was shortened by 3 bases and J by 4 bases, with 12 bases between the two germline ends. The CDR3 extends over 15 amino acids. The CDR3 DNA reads TGTGCCAGCAGTTTCGGCGGGTGGGGCACCGGGGAGCTGTTTTTT. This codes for CASSFGGWGTGELFF.

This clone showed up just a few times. CDR3 nucleotides: TGTGCCAGCAGCTTAGCGCAGGGGAGTCAGCCCCAGCATTTT. Protein: CASSLAQGSQPQHF. This chain uses TRBV5-5 with TRBJ1-5; D is perhaps TRBD1 (6 bases). V shed 2 bases and J shed 6 bases, with 12 bases lying between them. The length of the CDR3 is 14 residues. Germline V gives CDR1 SGHKS, CDR2 YYEKEE (reference sequence).

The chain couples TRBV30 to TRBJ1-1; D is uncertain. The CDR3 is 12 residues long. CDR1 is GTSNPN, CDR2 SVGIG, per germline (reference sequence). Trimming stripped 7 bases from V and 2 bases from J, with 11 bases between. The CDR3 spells CASTYVNTEAFF. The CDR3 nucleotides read TGTGCCTCCACCTATGTTAACACTGAAGCTTTCTTT.

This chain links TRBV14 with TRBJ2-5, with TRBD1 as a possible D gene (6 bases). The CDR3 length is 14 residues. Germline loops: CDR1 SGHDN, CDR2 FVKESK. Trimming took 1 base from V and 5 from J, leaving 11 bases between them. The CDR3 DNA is TGTGCCAGCAGCCAAGCAGGGGCATATGAGACCCAGTACTTC. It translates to CASSQAGAYETQYF.

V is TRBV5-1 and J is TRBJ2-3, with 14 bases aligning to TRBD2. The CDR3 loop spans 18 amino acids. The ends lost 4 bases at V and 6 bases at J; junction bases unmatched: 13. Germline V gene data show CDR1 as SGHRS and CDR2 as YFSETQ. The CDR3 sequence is CASSPRLAGGRSRDTQYF. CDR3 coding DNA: TGCGCCAGCAGCCCCCGACTAGCGGGGGGGCGGTCCAGGGATACGCAGTATTTT.

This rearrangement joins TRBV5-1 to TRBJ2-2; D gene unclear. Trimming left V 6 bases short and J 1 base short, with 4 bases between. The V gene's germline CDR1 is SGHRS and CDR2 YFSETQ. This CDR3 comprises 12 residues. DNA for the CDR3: TGCGCCAGCACGTGGAACACCGGGGAGCTGTTTTTT. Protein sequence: CASTWNTGELFF.

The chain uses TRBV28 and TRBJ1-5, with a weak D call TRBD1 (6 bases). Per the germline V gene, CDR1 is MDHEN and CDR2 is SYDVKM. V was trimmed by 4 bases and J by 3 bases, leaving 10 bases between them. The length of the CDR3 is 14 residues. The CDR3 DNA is TGTGCCAGCAGTTCTGGGGGCGTCAATCAGCCCCAGCATTTT. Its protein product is CASSSGGVNQPQHF.

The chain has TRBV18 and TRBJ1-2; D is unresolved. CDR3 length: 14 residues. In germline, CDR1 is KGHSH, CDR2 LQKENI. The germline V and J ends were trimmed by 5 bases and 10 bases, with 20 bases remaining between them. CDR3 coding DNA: TGTGCCAGCTCAACCAGATCCGTTAACGATGCCTACACCTTC. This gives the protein CASSTRSVNDAYTF. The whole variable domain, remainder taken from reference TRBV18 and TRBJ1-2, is NAGVMQNPRHLVRRRGQEARLRCSPMKGHSHVYWYRQLPEEGLKFMVYLQKENIIDESGMPKERFSAEFPKEGPSILRIQQVVRGDSAAYFCASSTRSVNDAYTFGSGTRLTVV.

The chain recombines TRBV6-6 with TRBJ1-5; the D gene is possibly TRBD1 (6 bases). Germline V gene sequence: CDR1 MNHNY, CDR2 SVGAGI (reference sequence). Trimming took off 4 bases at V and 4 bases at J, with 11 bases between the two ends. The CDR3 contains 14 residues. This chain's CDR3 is CASSSTGPNQPQHF. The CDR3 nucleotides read TGTGCCAGCAGTTCGACAGGCCCAAATCAGCCCCAGCATTTT.

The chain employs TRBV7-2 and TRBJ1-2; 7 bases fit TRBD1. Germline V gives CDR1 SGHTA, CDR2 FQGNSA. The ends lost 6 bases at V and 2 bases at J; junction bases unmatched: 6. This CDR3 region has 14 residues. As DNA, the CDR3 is TGTGCCAGCAGAGCCGGGACAGTAAACTATGGCTACACCTTC. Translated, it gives CASRAGTVNYGYTF.